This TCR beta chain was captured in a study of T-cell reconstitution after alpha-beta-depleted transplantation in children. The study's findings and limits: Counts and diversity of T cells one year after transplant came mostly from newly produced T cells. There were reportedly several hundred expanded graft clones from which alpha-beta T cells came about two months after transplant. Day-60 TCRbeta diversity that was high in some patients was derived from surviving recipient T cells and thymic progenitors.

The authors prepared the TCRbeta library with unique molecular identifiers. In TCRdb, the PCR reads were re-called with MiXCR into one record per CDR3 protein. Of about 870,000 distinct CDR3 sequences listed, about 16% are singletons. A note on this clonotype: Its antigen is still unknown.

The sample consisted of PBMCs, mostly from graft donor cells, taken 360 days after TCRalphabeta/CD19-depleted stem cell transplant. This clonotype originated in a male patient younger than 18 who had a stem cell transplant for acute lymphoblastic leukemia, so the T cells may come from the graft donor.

The CDR3 protein is CSAPLAGARTGELFF. In nucleotides, the CDR3 is TGCAGTGCTCCGTTAGCGGGAGCTCGCACCGGGGAGCTGTTTTTT. This chain connects TRBV20-1 to TRBJ2-2; 9 bases are shared with TRBD2. V shed 5 bases, J shed 4 bases, and the junction held 8 bases outside the gene matches. The V gene's germline CDR1 is DFQATT and CDR2 SNEGSKA (reference sequence). This CDR3 is 15 amino acids long.